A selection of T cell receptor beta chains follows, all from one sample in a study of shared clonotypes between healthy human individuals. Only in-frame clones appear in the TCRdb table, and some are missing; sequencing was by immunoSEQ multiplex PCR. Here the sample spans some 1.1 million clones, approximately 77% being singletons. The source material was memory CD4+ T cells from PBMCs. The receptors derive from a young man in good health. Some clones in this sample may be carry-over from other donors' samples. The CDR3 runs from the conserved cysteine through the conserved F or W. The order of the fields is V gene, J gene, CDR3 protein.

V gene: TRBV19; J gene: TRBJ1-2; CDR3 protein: CASSVGTGTNYGYTF
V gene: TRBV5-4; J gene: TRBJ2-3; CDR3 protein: CASSPAVAGSTDTQYF
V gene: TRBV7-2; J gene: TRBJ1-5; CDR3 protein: CASSSLGQHNPRGQPQHF
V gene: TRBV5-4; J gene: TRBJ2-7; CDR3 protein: CASSFTRGYEQYF
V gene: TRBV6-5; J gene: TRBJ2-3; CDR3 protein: CASSYIGTGTDTQYF
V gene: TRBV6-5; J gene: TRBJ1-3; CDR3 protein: CASSPLGTGNTIYF
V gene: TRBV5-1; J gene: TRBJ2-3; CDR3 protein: CASSLANVGITDTQYF
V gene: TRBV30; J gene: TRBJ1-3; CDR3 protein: CAWSLGTTGNTIYF
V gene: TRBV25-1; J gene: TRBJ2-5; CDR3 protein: CASSDWRAQETQYF
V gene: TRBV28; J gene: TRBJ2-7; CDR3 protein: CASSILAGGRHEQYF
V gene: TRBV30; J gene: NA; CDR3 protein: CAWSVGGSSYEQYF
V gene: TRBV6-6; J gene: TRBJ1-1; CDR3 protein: CASSYGEGAEAFF
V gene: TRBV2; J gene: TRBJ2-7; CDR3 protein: CASSSSGEQYF
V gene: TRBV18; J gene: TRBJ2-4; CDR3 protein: CASSPGRGENIQYF
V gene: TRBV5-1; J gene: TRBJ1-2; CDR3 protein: CASSPHDGTYGYTF
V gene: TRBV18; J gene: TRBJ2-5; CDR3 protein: CASSPWGGGETQYF
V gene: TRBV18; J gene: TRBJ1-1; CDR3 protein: CASSSGNTEAFF